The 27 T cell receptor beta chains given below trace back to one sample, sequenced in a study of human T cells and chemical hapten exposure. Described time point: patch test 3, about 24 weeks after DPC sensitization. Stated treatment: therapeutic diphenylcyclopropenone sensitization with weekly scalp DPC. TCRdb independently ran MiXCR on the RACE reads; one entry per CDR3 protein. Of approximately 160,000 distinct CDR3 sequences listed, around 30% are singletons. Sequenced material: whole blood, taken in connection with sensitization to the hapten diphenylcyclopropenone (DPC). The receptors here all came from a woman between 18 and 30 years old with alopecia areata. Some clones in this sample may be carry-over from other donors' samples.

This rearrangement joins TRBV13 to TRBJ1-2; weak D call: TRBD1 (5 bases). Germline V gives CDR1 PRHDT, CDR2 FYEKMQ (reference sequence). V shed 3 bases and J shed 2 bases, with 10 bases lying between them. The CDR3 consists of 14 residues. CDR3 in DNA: TGTGCCAGCAGCTTCGGGACGGTGAACTATGGCTACACCTTC. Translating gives CASSFGTVNYGYTF. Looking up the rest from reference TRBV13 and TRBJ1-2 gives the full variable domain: AAGVIQSPRHLIKEKRETATLKCYPIPRHDTVYWYQQGPGQDPQFLISFYEKMQSDKGSIPDRFSAQQFSDYHSELNMSSLELGDSALYFCASSFGTVNYGYTFGSGTRLTVV.

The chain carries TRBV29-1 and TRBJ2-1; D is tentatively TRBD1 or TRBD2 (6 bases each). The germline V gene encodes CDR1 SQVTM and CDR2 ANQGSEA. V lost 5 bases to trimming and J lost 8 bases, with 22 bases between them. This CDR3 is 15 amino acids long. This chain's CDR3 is CSVRQMGAGYDEQFF. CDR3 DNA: TGCAGCGTTCGCCAGATGGGGGCGGGGTACGATGAGCAGTTCTTC.

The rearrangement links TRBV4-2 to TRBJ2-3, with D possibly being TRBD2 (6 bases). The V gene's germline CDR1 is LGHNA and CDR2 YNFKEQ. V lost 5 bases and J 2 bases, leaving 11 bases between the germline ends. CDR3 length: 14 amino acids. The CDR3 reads CASSEMDYTDTQYF. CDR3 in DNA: TGTGCCAGCAGCGAAATGGACTACACAGATACGCAGTATTTT.

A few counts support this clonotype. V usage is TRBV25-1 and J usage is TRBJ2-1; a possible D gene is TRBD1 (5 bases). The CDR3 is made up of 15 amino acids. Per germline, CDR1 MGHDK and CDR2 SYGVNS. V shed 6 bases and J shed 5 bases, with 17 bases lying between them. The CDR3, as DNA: TGTGCCAGCAGGGCCCTACAGGAATCCCACAATGAGCAGTTCTTC. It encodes CASRALQESHNEQFF.

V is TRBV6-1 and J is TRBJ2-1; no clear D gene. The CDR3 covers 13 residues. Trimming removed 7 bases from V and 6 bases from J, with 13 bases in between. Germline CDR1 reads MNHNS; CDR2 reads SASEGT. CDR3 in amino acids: CASNQAGINEQFF. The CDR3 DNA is TGTGCCAGCAACCAGGCCGGAATCAATGAGCAGTTCTTC.

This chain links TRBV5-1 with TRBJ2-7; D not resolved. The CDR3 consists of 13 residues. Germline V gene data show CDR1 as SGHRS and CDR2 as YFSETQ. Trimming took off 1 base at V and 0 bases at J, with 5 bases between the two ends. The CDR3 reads CASSLTVSYEQYF. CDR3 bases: TGCGCCAGCAGCTTGACCGTCTCCTACGAGCAGTACTTC.

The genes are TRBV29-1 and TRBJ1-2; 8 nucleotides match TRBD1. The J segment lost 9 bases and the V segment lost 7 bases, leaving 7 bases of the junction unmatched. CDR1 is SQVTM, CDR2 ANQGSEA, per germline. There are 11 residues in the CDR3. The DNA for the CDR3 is TGCAGCGCAGGACAGGGAGGGTGCTACACCTTC. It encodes CSAGQGGCYTF.

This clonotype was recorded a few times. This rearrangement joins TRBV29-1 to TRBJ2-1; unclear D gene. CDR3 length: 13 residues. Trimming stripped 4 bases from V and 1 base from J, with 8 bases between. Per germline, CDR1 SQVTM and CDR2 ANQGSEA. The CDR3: CSVVGISYNEQFF. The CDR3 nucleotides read TGCAGCGTTGTGGGCATTTCCTACAATGAGCAGTTCTTC.

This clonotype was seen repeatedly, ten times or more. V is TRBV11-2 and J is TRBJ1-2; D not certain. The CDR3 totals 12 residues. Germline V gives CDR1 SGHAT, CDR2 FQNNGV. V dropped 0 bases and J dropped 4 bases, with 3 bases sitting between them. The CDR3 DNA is TGTGCCAGCAGCTTAGATACCTATGGCTACACCTTC. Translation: CASSLDTYGYTF. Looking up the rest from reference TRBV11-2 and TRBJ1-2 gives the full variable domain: EAGVAQSPRYKIIEKRQSVAFWCNPISGHATLYWYQQILGQGPKLLIQFQNNGVVDDSQLPKDRFSAERLKGVDSTLKIQPAKLEDSAVYLCASSLDTYGYTFGSGTRLTVV.

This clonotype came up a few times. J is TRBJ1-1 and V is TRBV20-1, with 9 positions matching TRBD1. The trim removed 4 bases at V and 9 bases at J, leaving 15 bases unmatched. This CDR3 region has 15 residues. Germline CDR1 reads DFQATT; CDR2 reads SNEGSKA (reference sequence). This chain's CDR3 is CSANSHRKQGAQAFF. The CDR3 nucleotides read TGCAGTGCTAATTCCCATCGCAAACAGGGGGCTCAAGCTTTCTTT.

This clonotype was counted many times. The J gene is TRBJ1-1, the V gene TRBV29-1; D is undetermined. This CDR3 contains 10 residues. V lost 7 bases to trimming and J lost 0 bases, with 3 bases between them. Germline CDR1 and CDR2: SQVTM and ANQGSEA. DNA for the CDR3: TGCAGCGCAATGAACACTGAAGCTTTCTTT. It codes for CSAMNTEAFF.

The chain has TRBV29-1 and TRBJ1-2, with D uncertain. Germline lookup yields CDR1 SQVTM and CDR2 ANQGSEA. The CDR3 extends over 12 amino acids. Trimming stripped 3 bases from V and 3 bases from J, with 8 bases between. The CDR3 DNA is TGCAGCGTTGACAGTGGGTACTATGGCTACACCTTC. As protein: CSVDSGYYGYTF.

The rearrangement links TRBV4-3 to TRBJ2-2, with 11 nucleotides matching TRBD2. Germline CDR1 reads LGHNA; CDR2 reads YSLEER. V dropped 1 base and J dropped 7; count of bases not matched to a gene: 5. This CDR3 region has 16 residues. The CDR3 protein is CASSQGTTSGIGELFF. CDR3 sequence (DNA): TGCGCCAGCAGCCAAGGCACGACTAGCGGGATCGGGGAGCTGTTTTTT.

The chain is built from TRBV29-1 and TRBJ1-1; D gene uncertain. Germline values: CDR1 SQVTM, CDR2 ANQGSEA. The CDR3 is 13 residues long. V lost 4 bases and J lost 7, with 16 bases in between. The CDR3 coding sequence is TGCAGCGTTGTCCCACAGCCCGGGAGTGAAGCTTTCTTT. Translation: CSVVPQPGSEAFF.

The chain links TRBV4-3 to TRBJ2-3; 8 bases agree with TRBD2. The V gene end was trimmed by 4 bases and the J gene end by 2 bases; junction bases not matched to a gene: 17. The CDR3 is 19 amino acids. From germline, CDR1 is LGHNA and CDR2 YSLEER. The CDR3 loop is CASSLTPPGLAGHTDTQYF. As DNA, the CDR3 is TGCGCCAGCAGCCTAACTCCGCCCGGACTAGCTGGTCACACAGATACGCAGTATTTT.

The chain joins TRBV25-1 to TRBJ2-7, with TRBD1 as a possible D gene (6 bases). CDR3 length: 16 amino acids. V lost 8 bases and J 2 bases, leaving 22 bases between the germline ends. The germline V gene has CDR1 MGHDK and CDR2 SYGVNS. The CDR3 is CASYRVADLLTYEQYF. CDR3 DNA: TGTGCCAGCTACAGGGTCGCGGACTTACTAACCTACGAGCAGTACTTC.

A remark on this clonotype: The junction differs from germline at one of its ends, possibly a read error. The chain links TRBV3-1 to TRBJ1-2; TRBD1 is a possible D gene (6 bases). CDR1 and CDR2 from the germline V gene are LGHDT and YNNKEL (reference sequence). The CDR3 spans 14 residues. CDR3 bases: TGTACCAGCAGCCAACCAGGGGTTAACTATGGCTACACCTTC. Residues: CTSSQPGVNYGYTF.

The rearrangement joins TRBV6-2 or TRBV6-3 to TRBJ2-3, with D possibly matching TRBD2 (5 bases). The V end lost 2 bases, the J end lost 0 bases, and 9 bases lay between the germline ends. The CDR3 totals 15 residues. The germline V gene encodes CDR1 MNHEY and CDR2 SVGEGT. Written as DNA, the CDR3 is TGTGCCAGCAGTTACGGGAGCGGAAGCACAGATACGCAGTATTTT. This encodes CASSYGSGSTDTQYF.

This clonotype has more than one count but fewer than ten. DNA of the CDR3: TGTGCCAGCAGCTTAGGGGGACAGGGGGTCTACGAGCAGTACTTC. This sequence encodes CASSLGGQGVYEQYF. The rearrangement uses TRBV7-9 and TRBJ2-7; 11 bases line up with TRBD1. The CDR3 has 15 residues. Trimming at V came to 1 base and at J to 3 bases, leaving 2 bases not matched to a gene. CDR1 SEHNR and CDR2 FQNEAQ come from the germline V gene (reference sequence).

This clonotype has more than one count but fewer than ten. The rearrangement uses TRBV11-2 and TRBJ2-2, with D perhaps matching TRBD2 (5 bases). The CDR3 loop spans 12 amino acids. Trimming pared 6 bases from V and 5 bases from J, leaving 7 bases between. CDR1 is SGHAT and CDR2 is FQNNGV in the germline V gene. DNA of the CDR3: TGTGCCAGCAGTCGGACTACCGGGGAGCTGTTTTTT. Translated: CASSRTTGELFF.

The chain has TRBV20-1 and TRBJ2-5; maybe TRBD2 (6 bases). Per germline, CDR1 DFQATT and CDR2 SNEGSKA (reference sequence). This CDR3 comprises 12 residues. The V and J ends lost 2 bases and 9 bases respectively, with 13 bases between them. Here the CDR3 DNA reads TGCAGTGCTAGAATGTCTAGCGAGTCCCAGTACTTC. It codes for CSARMSSESQYF.

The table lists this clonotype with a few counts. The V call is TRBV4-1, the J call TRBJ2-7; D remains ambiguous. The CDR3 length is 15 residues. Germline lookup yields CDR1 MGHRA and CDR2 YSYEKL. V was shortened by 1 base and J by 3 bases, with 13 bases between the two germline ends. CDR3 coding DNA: TGCGCCAGCAGCCAAGGTGATAGCCTCCTCTACGAGCAGTACTTC. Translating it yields CASSQGDSLLYEQYF.

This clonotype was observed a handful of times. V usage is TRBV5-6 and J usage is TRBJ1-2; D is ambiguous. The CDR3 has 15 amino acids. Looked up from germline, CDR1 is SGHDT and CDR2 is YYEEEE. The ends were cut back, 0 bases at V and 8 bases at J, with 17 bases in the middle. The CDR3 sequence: CASSLVRLELSGYTF. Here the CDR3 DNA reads TGTGCCAGCAGCTTGGTACGATTAGAACTTAGCGGCTACACCTTC.

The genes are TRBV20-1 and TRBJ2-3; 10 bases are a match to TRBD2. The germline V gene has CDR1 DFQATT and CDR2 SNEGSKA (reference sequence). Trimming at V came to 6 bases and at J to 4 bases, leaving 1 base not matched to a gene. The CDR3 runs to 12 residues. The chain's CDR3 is CSAAGGADTQYF. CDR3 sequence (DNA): TGCAGTGCAGCGGGAGGGGCAGATACGCAGTATTTT.

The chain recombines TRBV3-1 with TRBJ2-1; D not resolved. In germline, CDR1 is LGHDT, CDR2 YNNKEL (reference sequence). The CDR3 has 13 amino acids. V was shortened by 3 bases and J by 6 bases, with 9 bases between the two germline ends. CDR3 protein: CASSHGGTNEQFF. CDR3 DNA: TGTGCCAGCAGCCATGGTGGTACCAATGAGCAGTTCTTC.

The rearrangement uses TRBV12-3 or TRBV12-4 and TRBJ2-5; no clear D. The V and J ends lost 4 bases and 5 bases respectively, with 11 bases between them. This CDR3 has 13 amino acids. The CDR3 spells CASSYWLKETQYF. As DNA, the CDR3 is TGTGCCAGCAGTTATTGGCTAAAGGAGACCCAGTACTTC.

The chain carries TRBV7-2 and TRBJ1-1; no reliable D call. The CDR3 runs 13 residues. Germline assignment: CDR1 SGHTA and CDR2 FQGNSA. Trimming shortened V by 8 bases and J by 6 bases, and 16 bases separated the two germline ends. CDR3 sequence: CASAASTRAEAFF. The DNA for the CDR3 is TGTGCCAGCGCAGCCTCGACGAGGGCTGAAGCTTTCTTT.